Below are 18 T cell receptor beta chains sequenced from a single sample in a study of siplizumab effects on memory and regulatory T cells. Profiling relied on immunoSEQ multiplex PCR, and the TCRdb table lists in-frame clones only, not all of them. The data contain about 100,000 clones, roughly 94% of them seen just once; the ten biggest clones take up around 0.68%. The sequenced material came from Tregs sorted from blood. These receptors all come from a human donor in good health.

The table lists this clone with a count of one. This CDR3 reads CSVEGRGRGYTF. The DNA of the CDR3 is TGCAGCGTTGAAGGCAGGGGGCGAGGCTACACCTTC. The chain combines TRBV29-1 with TRBJ1-2; 8 nucleotides align to TRBD1. The germline V gene encodes CDR1 SQVTM and CDR2 ANQGSEA. The CDR3 extends over 12 amino acids. V dropped 1 base and J dropped 8; count of bases not matched to a gene: 3.

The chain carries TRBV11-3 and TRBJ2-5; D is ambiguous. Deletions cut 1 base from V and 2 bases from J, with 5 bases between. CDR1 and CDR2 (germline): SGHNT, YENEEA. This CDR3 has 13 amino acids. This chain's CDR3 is CASSLGYQETQYF. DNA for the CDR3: TGTGCCAGCAGCTTAGGATATCAAGAGACCCAGTACTTC.

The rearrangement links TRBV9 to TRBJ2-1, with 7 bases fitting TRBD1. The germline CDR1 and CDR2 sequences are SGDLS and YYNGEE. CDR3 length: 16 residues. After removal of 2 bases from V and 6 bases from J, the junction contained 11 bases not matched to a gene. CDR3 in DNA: TGTGCCAGCAGCGTCTATTGGGACAGTACGGCCAATGAGCAGTTCTTC. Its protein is CASSVYWDSTANEQFF.

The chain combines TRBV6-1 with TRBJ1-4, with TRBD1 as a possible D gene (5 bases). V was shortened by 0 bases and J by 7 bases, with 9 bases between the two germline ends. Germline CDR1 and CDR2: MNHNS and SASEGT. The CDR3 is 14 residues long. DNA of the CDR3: TGTGCCAGCAGTGAAGCGCGGGGGTTTGAAAAACTGTTTTTT. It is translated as CASSEARGFEKLFF.

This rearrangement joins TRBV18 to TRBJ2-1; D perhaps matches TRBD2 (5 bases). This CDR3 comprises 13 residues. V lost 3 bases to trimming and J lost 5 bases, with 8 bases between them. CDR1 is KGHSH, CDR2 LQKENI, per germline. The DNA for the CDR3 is TGTGCCAGCTCACCTCAAGCGGACAATGAGCAGTTCTTC. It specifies CASSPQADNEQFF.

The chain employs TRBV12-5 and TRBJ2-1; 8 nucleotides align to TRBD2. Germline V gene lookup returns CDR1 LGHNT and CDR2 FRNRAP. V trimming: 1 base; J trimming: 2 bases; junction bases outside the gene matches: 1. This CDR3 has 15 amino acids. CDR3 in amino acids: CASGLGREAYNEQFF. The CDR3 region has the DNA TGTGCTAGTGGTTTGGGGCGGGAGGCCTACAATGAGCAGTTCTTC.

CDR3 residues: CASSFGSSYEQYF. CDR3 DNA sequence: TGTGCCAGCAGCTTCGGAAGCTCCTACGAGCAGTACTTC. This sequence joins TRBV5-6 and TRBJ2-7, with unresolved D. CDR1 is SGHDT, CDR2 YYEEEE, per germline. Trimming stripped 2 bases from V and 0 bases from J, with 6 bases between. CDR3 length: 13 amino acids. Together with reference TRBV5-6 and TRBJ2-7, the CDR3 gives the full variable domain: DAGVTQSPTHLIKTRGQQVTLRCSPKSGHDTVSWYQQALGQGPQFIFQYYEEEERQRGNFPDRFSGHQFPNYSSELNVNALLLGDSALYLCASSFGSSYEQYFGPGTRLTVT.

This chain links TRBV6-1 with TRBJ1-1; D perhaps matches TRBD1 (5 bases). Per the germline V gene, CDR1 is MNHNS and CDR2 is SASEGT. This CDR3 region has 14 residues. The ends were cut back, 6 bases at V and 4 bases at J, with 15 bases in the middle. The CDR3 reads CASSEAGAGTEAFF. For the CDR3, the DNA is TGTGCCAGCAGCGAGGCCGGGGCGGGCACTGAAGCTTTCTTT.

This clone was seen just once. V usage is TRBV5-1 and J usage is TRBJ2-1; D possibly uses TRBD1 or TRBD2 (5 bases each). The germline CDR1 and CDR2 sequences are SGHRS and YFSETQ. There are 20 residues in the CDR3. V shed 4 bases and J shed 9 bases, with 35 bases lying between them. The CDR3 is CASSAGGGAGSVPKKGEQFF. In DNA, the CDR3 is TGCGCCAGCAGCGCCGGAGGTGGGGCAGGTAGCGTGCCAAAGAAGGGTGAGCAGTTCTTC.

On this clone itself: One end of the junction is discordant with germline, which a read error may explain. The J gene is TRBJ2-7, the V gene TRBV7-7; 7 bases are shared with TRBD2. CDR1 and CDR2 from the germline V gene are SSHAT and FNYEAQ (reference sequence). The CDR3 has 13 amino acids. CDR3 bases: TGTGCTAGCAGCTTAGAGGGAGGGAGCGAGCAGTACTTC. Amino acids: CASSLEGGSEQYF.

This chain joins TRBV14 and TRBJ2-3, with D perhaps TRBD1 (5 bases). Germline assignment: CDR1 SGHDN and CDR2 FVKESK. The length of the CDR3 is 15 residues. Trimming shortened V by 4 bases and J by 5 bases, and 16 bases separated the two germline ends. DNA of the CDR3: TGTGCCAGCAGCCGATCCCTGGGCGGACAAGATACGCAGTATTTT. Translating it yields CASSRSLGGQDTQYF. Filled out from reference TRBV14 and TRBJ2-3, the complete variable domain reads EAGVTQFPSHSVIEKGQTVTLRCDPISGHDNLYWYRRVMGKEIKFLLHFVKESKQDESGMPNNRFLAERTGGTYSTLKVQPAELEDSGVYFCASSRSLGGQDTQYFGPGTRLTVL.

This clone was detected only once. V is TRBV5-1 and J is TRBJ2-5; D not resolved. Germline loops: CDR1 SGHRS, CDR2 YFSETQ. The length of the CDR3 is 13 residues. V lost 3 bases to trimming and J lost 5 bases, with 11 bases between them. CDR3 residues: CASSSQIMETQYF. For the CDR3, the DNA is TGCGCCAGCAGCTCACAGATAATGGAGACCCAGTACTTC.

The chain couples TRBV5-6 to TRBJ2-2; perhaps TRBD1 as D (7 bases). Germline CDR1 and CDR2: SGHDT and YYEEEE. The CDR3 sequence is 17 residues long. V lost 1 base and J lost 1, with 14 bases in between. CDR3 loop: CASSLRLRDRNTGELFF. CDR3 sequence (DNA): TGTGCCAGCAGCTTGCGGTTGCGGGACAGGAACACCGGGGAGCTGTTTTTT.

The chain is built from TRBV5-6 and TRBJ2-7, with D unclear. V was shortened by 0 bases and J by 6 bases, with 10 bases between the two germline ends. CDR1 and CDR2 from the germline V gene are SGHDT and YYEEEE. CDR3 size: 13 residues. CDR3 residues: CASSLAGPSEQYF. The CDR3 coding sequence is TGTGCCAGCAGCTTGGCCGGGCCCTCCGAGCAGTACTTC.

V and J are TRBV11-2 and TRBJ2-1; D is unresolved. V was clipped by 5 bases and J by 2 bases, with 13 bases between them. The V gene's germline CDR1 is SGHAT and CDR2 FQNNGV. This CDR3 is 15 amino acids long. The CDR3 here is CASSPDGPPYNEQFF. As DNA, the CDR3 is TGTGCCAGCAGCCCGGACGGACCCCCCTACAATGAGCAGTTCTTC.

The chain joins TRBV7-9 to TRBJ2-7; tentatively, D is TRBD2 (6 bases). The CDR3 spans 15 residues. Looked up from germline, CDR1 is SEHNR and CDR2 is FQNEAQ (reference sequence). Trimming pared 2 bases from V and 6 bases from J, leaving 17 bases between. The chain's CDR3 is CASSLPGGGKGEQYF. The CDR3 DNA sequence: TGTGCCAGCAGCTTACCCGGCGGCGGGAAAGGCGAGCAGTACTTC.

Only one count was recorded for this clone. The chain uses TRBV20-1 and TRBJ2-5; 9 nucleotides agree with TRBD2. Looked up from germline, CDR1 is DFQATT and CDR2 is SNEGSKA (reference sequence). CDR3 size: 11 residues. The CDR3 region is CTGLAQETQYF. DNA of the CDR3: TGCACTGGACTAGCGCAGGAGACCCAGTACTTC.

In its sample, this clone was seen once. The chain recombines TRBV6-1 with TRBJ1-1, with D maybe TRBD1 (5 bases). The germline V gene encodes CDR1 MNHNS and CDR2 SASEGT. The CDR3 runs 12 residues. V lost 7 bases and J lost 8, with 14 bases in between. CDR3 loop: CASTRTSDEAFF. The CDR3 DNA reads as TGTGCCAGCACCCGGACATCAGACGAAGCTTTCTTT.